The clone carrying this T cell receptor beta chain was picked up one time. Its antigen is still unknown. The length of the CDR3 is 14 residues. Germline assignment: CDR1 SEHNR and CDR2 FQNEAQ (reference sequence). The V end lost 6 bases, the J end lost 3 bases, and 14 bases lay between the germline ends. Sequencing was performed with immunoSEQ multiplex PCR; in TCRdb, only in-frame clones are kept and a portion is missing. The sample records around 46,000 clones, 88% being singletons. The sample belongs to a study of OX40 agonist ivuxolimab in advanced cancers. Study context: People who had prior anti-PD-1, anti-PD-L1 or anti-CTLA-4 therapy could take part, and about 37% had some.

Systemic immunosuppression or autoimmune disease history was grounds to exclude patients. The study's findings and limits: Mean expanded clone counts were higher in CD8+ than CD4+ T cells. Antigen specificity of clonally expanded peripheral T cells was not established.

The TCR was taken from an adult with an advanced solid tumor such as melanoma, head and neck, liver or kidney cancer. The rearrangement links TRBV7-9 to TRBJ1-1; no reliable D call. The specimen was CD4+ or CD8+ T cells sorted from blood, collected in a trial of the OX40 agonist ivuxolimab. The CDR3 reads CASSTAYVDTEAFF. In nucleotides, the CDR3 is TGTGCCAGCAGTACAGCCTATGTGGACACTGAAGCTTTCTTT.